A single sample gave rise to the 32 T cell receptor beta chains below, sequenced in a study of cytomegalovirus exposure and HLA in healthy donors. The PCR made use of 60 Vbeta and 13 Jbeta primers. This table comes from immunoSEQ multiplex PCR, and its TCRdb copy is limited to in-frame clones, with some not included. The sample includes around 110,000 clones, about four fifths of them seen just once. Sequenced sample: PBMCs. The origin of the receptors is a man younger than 45 in good health and CMV-seropositive.

The chain joins TRBV30 to TRBJ1-2; the match to TRBD1 covers 8 bases. The junction had 8 bases not matched to a gene; V was cut back by 5 bases and J by 6 bases. This CDR3 is 13 amino acids long. CDR1 and CDR2 from the germline V gene are GTSNPN and SVGIG (reference sequence). CDR3 DNA: TGTGCCTGGGGCCGGGACAGGCCCCATGGCTACACCTTC. Translating gives CAWGRDRPHGYTF.

The chain carries TRBV2 and TRBJ1-4; perhaps TRBD1 as D (6 bases). V lost 0 bases, J lost 8 bases, and 13 bases lay in between. The CDR3 loop spans 15 amino acids. Germline V gives CDR1 SNHLY, CDR2 FYNNEI. The CDR3 sequence is CASSEAWAGVEKLFF. CDR3 nucleotide sequence: TGTGCCAGCAGTGAAGCTTGGGCAGGGGTAGAAAAACTGTTTTTT.

The chain has TRBV2 and TRBJ2-1; D gene uncertain. This CDR3 is built from 14 residues. Germline values: CDR1 SNHLY, CDR2 FYNNEI. Trimming pared 2 bases from V and 6 bases from J, leaving 11 bases between. This chain's CDR3 is CASSEINRLNEQFF. The CDR3 coding sequence is TGTGCCAGCAGTGAAATTAATAGACTCAATGAGCAGTTCTTC. The variable domain in full, with the rest retrieved from reference TRBV2 and TRBJ2-1, is EPEVTQTPSHQVTQMGQEVILRCVPISNHLYFYWYRQILGQKVEFLVSFYNNEISEKSEIFDDQFSVERPDGSNFTLKIRSTKLEDSAMYFCASSEINRLNEQFFGPGTRLTVL.

V gene TRBV6-5 combines with J gene TRBJ1-6, with TRBD1 identical over 9 bases. With 8 bases clipped from V and 15 bases from J, the junction kept 17 bases outside the gene matches. CDR3 length: 15 residues. Germline V gene sequence: CDR1 MNHEY, CDR2 SVGAGI. CDR3 protein: CASGPSGTGSLVLHF. The CDR3 coding sequence is TGTGCCAGCGGCCCATCCGGGACAGGGTCTCTGGTCCTCCACTTT.

This clone was observed a single time. This CDR3 reads CASSEGSQTYQETQYF. CDR3 nucleotide sequence: TGTGCCAGCAGTGAGGGCAGCCAAACGTACCAAGAGACCCAGTACTTC. This sequence joins TRBV25-1 and TRBJ2-5, with D uncertain. V lost 3 bases and J 0 bases, leaving 14 bases between the germline ends. Germline CDR1 reads MGHDK; CDR2 reads SYGVNS. CDR3 length equals 16 residues.

The CDR3 nucleotides read TGCGCCAGCAGCCAAGTCGAGAGCTCCTACGAGCAGTACTTC. This gives the protein CASSQVESSYEQYF. The chain links TRBV4-3 to TRBJ2-7; D unresolved. CDR1 is LGHNA, CDR2 YSLEER, per germline. This CDR3 spans 14 amino acids. Trimming removed 1 base at V and 0 bases at J, with 7 bases between.

V gene TRBV4-1 combines with J gene TRBJ1-1; D may be TRBD1 (6 bases). The CDR3 runs 14 residues. V was cut by 4 bases and J by 0 bases, with 9 bases left in between. Germline CDR1 is MGHRA and CDR2 is YSYEKL. This CDR3 is CASSLQGMNTEAFF. CDR3 in DNA: TGCGCCAGCAGCCTACAGGGCATGAACACTGAAGCTTTCTTT.

This clone appeared a few times. The V call is TRBV25-1, the J call TRBJ2-7; 8 nucleotides align to TRBD2. Germline V gene sequence: CDR1 MGHDK, CDR2 SYGVNS. Trimming took 5 bases from V and 2 from J; bases not matched to a gene: 2. The CDR3 runs 13 residues. The CDR3 loop is CASSLAGPYEQYF. CDR3 sequence (DNA): TGTGCCAGCAGTTTAGCGGGACCCTACGAGCAGTACTTC.

The CDR3 reads CASSQMSGETNEKLFF. The CDR3, as DNA: TGTGCCAGCAGTCAAATGTCCGGGGAAACTAATGAAAAACTGTTTTTT. The chain is built from TRBV7-6 and TRBJ1-4, with no clear D. Trimming took 6 bases from V and 1 from J, leaving 15 bases between them. CDR3 length equals 16 residues. CDR1 and CDR2 from the germline V gene are SGHVS and FNYEAQ. The variable domain in full, with the rest retrieved from reference TRBV7-6 and TRBJ1-4, is GAGVSQSPRYKVTKRGQDVALRCDPISGHVSLYWYRQALGQGPEFLTYFNYEAQQDKSGLPNDRFSAERPEGSISTLTIQRTEQRDSAMYRCASSQMSGETNEKLFFGSGTQLSVL.

This chain's CDR3 is CASSSLGLSEAFF. CDR3 DNA: TGTGCCAGCAGCTCCCTGGGACTCTCTGAAGCTTTCTTT. The chain employs TRBV7-9 and TRBJ1-1; D may be TRBD1 (5 bases). V was clipped by 4 bases and J by 6 bases, with 12 bases between them. Germline loops: CDR1 SEHNR, CDR2 FQNEAQ (reference sequence). This CDR3 contains 13 residues.

V usage is TRBV4-3 and J usage is TRBJ1-2, with TRBD1 as a possible D gene (6 bases). This CDR3 spans 15 amino acids. Germline V gene data show CDR1 as LGHNA and CDR2 as YSLEER. V was pared by 2 bases and J by 7 bases, with 17 bases between. The CDR3 protein is CASSQRETGTTGYTF. DNA for the CDR3: TGCGCCAGCAGCCAAAGGGAGACCGGGACAACTGGCTACACCTTC.

This chain connects TRBV6-5 to TRBJ2-3; the D gene is possibly TRBD1 (5 bases). Germline assignment: CDR1 MNHEY and CDR2 SVGAGI. Trimming pared 2 bases from V and 4 bases from J, leaving 10 bases between. This CDR3 spans 14 amino acids. The DNA of the CDR3 is TGTGCCAGCAGTTACAAGGGGTCCCCAGATACGCAGTATTTT. This gives the protein CASSYKGSPDTQYF.

This clone was seen just once. This sequence joins TRBV7-9 and TRBJ2-5, with 10 bases identical to TRBD2. Germline CDR1 and CDR2: SEHNR and FQNEAQ (reference sequence). The length of the CDR3 is 15 residues. Trimming cost V 1 base and J 5 bases; bases outside gene matches: 4. The CDR3: CASSLGAGGVETQYF. The CDR3 DNA follows: TGTGCCAGCAGCTTAGGAGCGGGAGGGGTGGAGACCCAGTACTTC.

The chain joins TRBV2 to TRBJ2-1; 11 bases match TRBD2. Germline CDR1 reads SNHLY; CDR2 reads FYNNEI. Unmatched junction bases numbered 13, after V lost 6 bases and J lost 12 bases. This CDR3 is 15 amino acids long. The CDR3 DNA reads as TGTGCCAGCAGCGCAGTTCTGACTAGCGGGACCGGGCAGTTCTTC. Translated, it gives CASSAVLTSGTGQFF.

This sequence joins TRBV4-2 and TRBJ2-5, with 10 bases fitting TRBD2. Germline CDR1 LGHNA, CDR2 YNFKEQ. With V trimmed by 1 base and J by 4 bases, 6 bases remained unmatched. This CDR3 region has 16 residues. The CDR3 protein is CASSQGVERGGETQYF. The CDR3 bases are TGTGCCAGCAGCCAAGGGGTTGAGCGGGGGGGAGAGACCCAGTACTTC.

The gene calls are TRBV4-3 and TRBJ2-7; 7 bases agree with TRBD1. V trimming: 6 bases; J trimming: 1 base; junction bases outside the gene matches: 6. This CDR3 has 14 amino acids. The germline CDR1 and CDR2 sequences are LGHNA and YSLEER. The CDR3 loop is CASRMWTGSYEQYF. CDR3 bases: TGCGCCAGCAGAATGTGGACAGGTTCCTACGAGCAGTACTTC.

The rearrangement links TRBV30 to TRBJ2-5; tentatively, D is TRBD2 (5 bases). Germline lookup yields CDR1 GTSNPN and CDR2 SVGIG (reference sequence). Trimming took 3 bases from V and 0 from J, leaving 17 bases between them. The CDR3 consists of 16 residues. For the CDR3, the DNA is TGTGCCTGGAGGGGTGGACGGGATTTGTACCAAGAGACCCAGTACTTC. It codes for CAWRGGRDLYQETQYF.

The V gene is TRBV27, the J gene TRBJ1-1; D perhaps matches TRBD1 (6 bases). Trimming shortened V by 5 bases and J by 1 base, and 17 bases separated the two germline ends. Looked up from germline, CDR1 is MNHEY and CDR2 is SMNVEV (reference sequence). CDR3 size: 16 residues. The CDR3 bases are TGTGCCAGCAGTGGGCGTCCCTCAGGGGCGAACACTGAAGCTTTCTTT. Translation: CASSGRPSGANTEAFF.

The chain links TRBV2 to TRBJ1-3, with 9 bases matching TRBD1. The V gene end was trimmed by 8 bases and the J gene end by 4 bases; junction bases not matched to a gene: 6. Germline values: CDR1 SNHLY, CDR2 FYNNEI. The CDR3 spans 14 residues. CDR3 region: CASAYRGPGNTIYF. The CDR3 DNA reads TGTGCCAGCGCCTACAGGGGGCCAGGAAACACCATATATTTT.

The chain recombines TRBV28 with TRBJ1-1, with D possibly TRBD1 on 6 matching bases. The length of the CDR3 is 14 residues. Germline assignment: CDR1 MDHEN and CDR2 SYDVKM. The V and J ends lost 5 bases and 6 bases respectively, with 16 bases between them. The CDR3, as DNA: TGTGCCAGCAGTGGGGGCAGGAGGATGGCTGAAGCTTTCTTT. It codes for CASSGGRRMAEAFF.

This clone was picked up one time. The V and J genes are TRBV27 and TRBJ1-1, with D perhaps matching TRBD1 (5 bases). Germline V CDR1 and CDR2: MNHEY, SMNVEV (reference sequence). Trimming removed 5 bases at V and 3 bases at J, with 19 bases between. This CDR3 has 16 residues. DNA of the CDR3: TGTGCCAGCAGTCTAAGCCCTTGGCGGGGGGACACTGAAGCTTTCTTT. It is translated as CASSLSPWRGDTEAFF.

This sequence joins TRBV10-1 and TRBJ2-2, with 7 bases aligning to TRBD1. The ends lost 5 bases at V and 0 bases at J; junction bases unmatched: 9. The germline gives CDR1 WNHNN, CDR2 SYGVQD (reference sequence). The CDR3 extends over 17 amino acids. Written as DNA, the CDR3 is TGCGCCAGCAGTCCTCCGACAGGGCCCTCGAACACCGGGGAGCTGTTTTTT. Its translation is CASSPPTGPSNTGELFF.

This chain joins TRBV10-3 and TRBJ2-1, with 14 bases that match TRBD2. V was pared by 5 bases and J by 5 bases, with 2 bases of the junction left unmatched. CDR1 is ENHRY, CDR2 SYGVKD, per germline. The CDR3 sequence is 15 residues long. The CDR3 DNA follows: TGTGCCATCAGTAAGACTAGCGGGGGGGACAATGAGCAGTTCTTC. Protein: CAISKTSGGDNEQFF.

The DNA of the CDR3 is TGTGCCAGCAGTGTGCAGGATACGCAGTATTTT. It is translated as CASSVQDTQYF. The chain carries TRBV2 and TRBJ2-3, with D hard to call. V was shortened by 4 bases and J by 6 bases, with 5 bases between the two germline ends. Per germline, CDR1 SNHLY and CDR2 FYNNEI. This CDR3 is built from 11 residues.

The genes are TRBV18 and TRBJ2-2; D is unresolved. The V end lost 3 bases, the J end lost 6 bases, and 5 bases lay between the germline ends. Per the germline V gene, CDR1 is KGHSH and CDR2 is LQKENI. The CDR3 spans 12 residues. The CDR3: CASSPRPGELFF. In DNA form, the CDR3 reads TGTGCCAGCTCACCCCGTCCCGGGGAGCTGTTTTTT.

This clone showed up just once. The rearrangement links TRBV10-3 to TRBJ1-3; D is perhaps TRBD1 (5 bases). This CDR3 region has 17 residues. Trimming pared 3 bases from V and 2 bases from J, leaving 17 bases between. Germline CDR1 is ENHRY and CDR2 is SYGVKD. This chain's CDR3 is CAISDSPSGFTGNTIYF. DNA for the CDR3: TGTGCCATCAGTGATTCCCCATCAGGGTTTACTGGAAACACCATATATTTT.

The CDR3 region has the DNA TGTGCCAGCAGCGCCAGACAGAGCTCCTATAATTCACCCCTCCACTTT. Residues: CASSARQSSYNSPLHF. V and J are TRBV9 and TRBJ1-6; possibly TRBD1 for D (5 bases). CDR3 length: 16 residues. The V end was cut by 3 bases, the J end by 0 bases, with 10 bases between. Germline V gene sequence: CDR1 SGDLS, CDR2 YYNGEE.

The genes are TRBV5-5 and TRBJ1-6; the D is unclear. CDR1 is SGHKS and CDR2 is YYEKEE in the germline V gene (reference sequence). The CDR3 has 15 residues. V shed 4 bases and J shed 6 bases, with 14 bases lying between them. The CDR3 DNA follows: TGTGCCAGCAGCCTCGAGCCCCGAAGTAATTCACCCCTCCACTTT. The encoded protein is CASSLEPRSNSPLHF.

The chain carries TRBV11-2 and TRBJ1-1; D is unresolved. This CDR3 contains 15 residues. The germline V gene encodes CDR1 SGHAT and CDR2 FQNNGV. V shed 5 bases and J shed 5 bases, with 18 bases lying between them. CDR3 in DNA: TGTGCCAGCAGCCTCGGGAGGACTGTGGGGACTGAAGCTTTCTTT. It specifies CASSLGRTVGTEAFF. Full variable domain (rest looked up from reference TRBV11-2 and TRBJ1-1): EAGVAQSPRYKIIEKRQSVAFWCNPISGHATLYWYQQILGQGPKLLIQFQNNGVVDDSQLPKDRFSAERLKGVDSTLKIQPAKLEDSAVYLCASSLGRTVGTEAFFGQGTRLTVV.

The gene calls are TRBV27 and TRBJ1-2; D may be TRBD1 (5 bases). Trimming stripped 2 bases from V and 7 bases from J, with 14 bases between. There are 14 residues in the CDR3. Looked up from germline, CDR1 is MNHEY and CDR2 is SMNVEV (reference sequence). CDR3 in amino acids: CASSLGRAVSGYTF. The CDR3 bases are TGTGCCAGCAGTTTAGGCAGGGCGGTGAGTGGCTACACCTTC.

CDR3 sequence (DNA): TGTGCCAGTAGTATACGCCAGGGATTCAATGAGCAGTTCTTC. Residues: CASSIRQGFNEQFF. This rearrangement joins TRBV19 to TRBJ2-1, with D maybe TRBD1 (5 bases). Per germline, CDR1 LNHDA and CDR2 SQIVND (reference sequence). The V end lost 2 bases, the J end lost 6 bases, and 11 bases lay between the germline ends. CDR3 length equals 14 residues.

The DNA of the CDR3 is TGCGCCAGCAGCCAAGTTAATTCCCTATACAATGAGCAGTTCTTC. Protein sequence: CASSQVNSLYNEQFF. This chain links TRBV4-1 with TRBJ2-1; D uncertain. The CDR3 extends over 15 amino acids. The V gene lost 1 base and the J gene lost 4 bases, with 11 bases spanning the gap. The germline CDR1 and CDR2 sequences are MGHRA and YSYEKL.